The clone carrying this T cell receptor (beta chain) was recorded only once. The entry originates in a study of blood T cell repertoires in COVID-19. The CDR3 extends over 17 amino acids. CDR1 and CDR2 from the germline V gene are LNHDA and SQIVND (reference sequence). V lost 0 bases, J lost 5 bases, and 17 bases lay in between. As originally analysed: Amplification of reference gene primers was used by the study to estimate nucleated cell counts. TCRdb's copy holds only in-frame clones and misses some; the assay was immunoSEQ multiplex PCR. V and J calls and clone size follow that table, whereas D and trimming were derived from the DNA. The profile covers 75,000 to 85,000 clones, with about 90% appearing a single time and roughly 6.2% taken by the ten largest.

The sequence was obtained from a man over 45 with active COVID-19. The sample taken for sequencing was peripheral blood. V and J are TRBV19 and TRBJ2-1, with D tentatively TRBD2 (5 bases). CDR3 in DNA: TGTGCCAGTAGTATAGATCCTGAGCGGCCCCCGAACAATGAGCAGTTCTTC. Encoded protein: CASSIDPERPPNNEQFF.